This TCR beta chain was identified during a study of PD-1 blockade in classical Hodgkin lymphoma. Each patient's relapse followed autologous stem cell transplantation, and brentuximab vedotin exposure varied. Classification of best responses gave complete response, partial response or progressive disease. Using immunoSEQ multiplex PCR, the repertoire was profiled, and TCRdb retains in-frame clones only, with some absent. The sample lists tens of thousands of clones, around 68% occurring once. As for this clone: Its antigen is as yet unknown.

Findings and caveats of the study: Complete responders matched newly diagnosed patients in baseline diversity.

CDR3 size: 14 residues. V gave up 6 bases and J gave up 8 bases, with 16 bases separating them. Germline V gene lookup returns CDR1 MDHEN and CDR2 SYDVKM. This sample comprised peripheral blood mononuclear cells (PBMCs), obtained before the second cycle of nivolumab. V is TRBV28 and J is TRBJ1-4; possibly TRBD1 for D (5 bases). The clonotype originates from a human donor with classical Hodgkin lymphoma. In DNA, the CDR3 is TGTGCCAGCAGCGGGGACCTCCCGGGGGAAAAACTGTTTTTT. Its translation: CASSGDLPGEKLFF. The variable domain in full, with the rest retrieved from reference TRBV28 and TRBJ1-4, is DVKVTQSSRYLVKRTGEKVFLECVQDMDHENMFWYRQDPGLGLRLIYFSYDVKMKEKGDIPEGYSVSREKKERFSLILESASTNQTSMYLCASSGDLPGEKLFFGSGTQLSVL.